Presented here are 22 T cell receptor beta chains from one specimen sequenced in a study of patients and donors after allogeneic stem cell transplantation. TCRdb ran MiXCR on the RT-PCR reads and lists one entry per CDR3 protein. Found here are about 960,000 distinct CDR3 sequences, about 20% of them singletons; the top ten hold 5% to 6.5%. The sequenced sample was blood, either unsorted or a sorted T cell fraction (not recorded which). The receptors were sampled from a human donor who was either an allogeneic HSCT recipient or a stem cell or donor lymphocyte infusion donor (not recorded which). It is not recorded whose cells these are; they may come from a transplant donor.

CDR3 sequence (DNA): TGTGCCAGCAGTTATGGTCCCCAGGGGGCAAGTGAAGCTTTCTTT. Protein sequence: CASSYGPQGASEAFF. The chain has TRBV6-5 and TRBJ1-1; 8 nucleotides align to TRBD1. V trimming: 3 bases; J trimming: 7 bases; junction bases outside the gene matches: 10. The CDR3 runs 15 residues. Germline CDR1 reads MNHEY; CDR2 reads SVGAGI.

In this sample, this clonotype turned up a few times. The chain carries TRBV25-1 and TRBJ2-2; unclear D gene. CDR1 is MGHDK and CDR2 is SYGVNS in the germline V gene. The CDR3 spans 15 residues. Between the trimmed V and J ends, which lost 5 bases and 6 bases, there was a span of 16 bases. CDR3 sequence: CASSLPWGVPGELFF. CDR3 sequence (DNA): TGTGCCAGCAGTTTGCCTTGGGGTGTACCCGGGGAGCTGTTTTTT. Drawing the rest from reference TRBV25-1 and TRBJ2-2, the complete variable domain is EADIYQTPRYLVIGTGKKITLECSQTMGHDKMYWYQQDPGMELHLIHYSYGVNSTEKGDLSSESTVSRIRTEHFPLTLESARPSHTSQYLCASSLPWGVPGELFFGEGSRLTVL.

The CDR3: CASSLEVQPQHF. The CDR3 DNA sequence: TGTGCCAGCAGCTTAGAAGTGCAGCCCCAGCATTTT. V gene TRBV7-8 combines with J gene TRBJ1-5; D ambiguous. Per the germline V gene, CDR1 is SGHVS and CDR2 is FQNEAQ. CDR3 size: 12 residues. With 1 base removed from V and 7 bases from J, the gap between germline ends came to 5 bases.

This clonotype was seen once. The genes are TRBV28 and TRBJ2-7, with a weak D call TRBD1 (6 bases). The CDR3 covers 14 residues. V gave up 4 bases and J gave up 2 bases, with 12 bases separating them. The V gene's germline CDR1 is MDHEN and CDR2 SYDVKM. This chain's CDR3 is CASSSGQPPYEQYF. The DNA for the CDR3 is TGTGCCAGCAGTTCAGGACAGCCGCCCTACGAGCAGTACTTC.

This clonotype was seen a handful of times. This chain joins TRBV15 and TRBJ2-1; 12 positions agree with TRBD2. V trimming: 5 bases; J trimming: 4 bases; junction bases outside the gene matches: 12. The CDR3 is 18 amino acids. Per the germline V gene, CDR1 is LNHNV and CDR2 is YYDKDF (reference sequence). CDR3 region: CATSRRQTSGGLYNEQFF. Here the CDR3 DNA reads TGTGCCACCAGCCGGCGACAGACTAGCGGGGGTTTATACAATGAGCAGTTCTTC.

The gene calls are TRBV4-1 and TRBJ2-3; 8 nucleotides agree with TRBD2. Germline V gene data show CDR1 as MGHRA and CDR2 as YSYEKL. V gave up 6 bases and J gave up 2 bases; unmatched junction bases: 7. This CDR3 is 15 amino acids long. CDR3 sequence (DNA): TGCGCCAGCAGTGCACTAGCGGAATCCACAGATACGCAGTATTTT. Translating it yields CASSALAESTDTQYF.

The genes are TRBV12-3 or TRBV12-4 and TRBJ2-6, with TRBD1 as a possible D gene (5 bases). The CDR3 spans 14 residues. The V end was cut by 8 bases, the J end by 4 bases, with 12 bases between. The CDR3 spells CASRQTGGANVLTF. The DNA for the CDR3 is TGTGCCAGCCGACAGACCGGAGGGGCCAACGTCCTGACTTTC.

This chain links TRBV10-3 with TRBJ2-3, with 7 nucleotides matching TRBD2. V shed 7 bases and J 2 bases; nucleotides not matched to a gene: 6. The length of the CDR3 is 14 residues. CDR1 and CDR2 from the germline V gene are ENHRY and SYGVKD. The CDR3 protein is CAITMTSPTDTQYF. The DNA of the CDR3 is TGTGCCATCACCATGACTAGCCCCACAGATACGCAGTATTTT.

This clonotype was detected many times. The chain is built from TRBV7-7 and TRBJ2-1; D call uncertain. Trimming cost V 1 base and J 8 bases, with 9 bases left between them. Germline V gene sequence: CDR1 SSHAT, CDR2 FNYEAQ (reference sequence). This CDR3 spans 13 amino acids. In DNA, the CDR3 is TGTGCCAGCAGCTTAGGGAGTAGGGATGAGCAGTTCTTC. It translates to CASSLGSRDEQFF.

This clonotype came up many times. The chain combines TRBV12-3 or TRBV12-4 with TRBJ1-2; possibly TRBD1 for D (5 bases). This CDR3 has 13 amino acids. V lost 5 bases to trimming and J lost 4 bases, with 11 bases between them. The CDR3 here is CASSPHQGYGYTF. For the CDR3, the DNA is TGTGCCAGCAGTCCACATCAGGGCTATGGCTACACCTTC.

The chain combines TRBV5-1 with TRBJ2-2; TRBD1 matches 9 bases. CDR3 size: 17 residues. Trimming cost V 2 bases and J 3 bases; bases outside gene matches: 8. Germline V lookup: CDR1 SGHRS, CDR2 YFSETQ. CDR3 amino acids: CASSLNTGGTHTGELFF. The CDR3, as DNA: TGCGCCAGCAGCTTAAACACAGGGGGCACCCACACCGGGGAGCTGTTTTTT.

This clonotype was counted between two and nine times. One end of the junction is discordant with germline, which a read error may explain. The chain couples TRBV20-1 to TRBJ1-2, with 8 bases matching TRBD1. The CDR3 is 15 residues long. Germline lookup yields CDR1 DFQATT and CDR2 SNEGSKA (reference sequence). The CDR3 sequence: CSLTRLASTGTGCTF. The CDR3 DNA is TGCAGTTTAACCCGACTCGCCTCGACAGGGACAGGCTGCACCTTC.

V gene TRBV12-3 or TRBV12-4 combines with J gene TRBJ2-5; D is possibly TRBD2 (5 bases). This CDR3 contains 17 residues. With 5 bases removed from V and 4 bases from J, the gap between germline ends came to 23 bases. CDR3 amino acids: CASSRSTTSRAGETQYF. CDR3 sequence (DNA): TGTGCCAGCAGTCGCTCTACTACAAGTCGGGCGGGAGAGACCCAGTACTTC.

The chain links TRBV6-6 to TRBJ2-4, with D perhaps assigned TRBD1 or TRBD2 (5 bases each). The V end lost 5 bases, the J end lost 8 bases, and 10 bases lay between the germline ends. CDR3 size: 12 residues. Germline-derived CDR1 and CDR2 are MNHNY and SVGAGI (reference sequence). For the CDR3, the DNA is TGTGCCAGCAGTAGGATGGGGGACATTCAGTACTTC. The encoded protein is CASSRMGDIQYF.

V gene TRBV3-1 combines with J gene TRBJ2-1; D might be TRBD1 (5 bases). Germline V CDR1 and CDR2: LGHDT, YNNKEL (reference sequence). CDR3 length: 14 amino acids. Between the trimmed V and J ends, which lost 4 bases and 9 bases, there was a span of 16 bases. The CDR3 bases are TGTGCCAGCAGCCTTGGGGCTGGGGTAGGTGAGCAGTTCTTC. Its protein is CASSLGAGVGEQFF.

The gene calls are TRBV28 and TRBJ1-5; D uncertain. Germline CDR1 reads MDHEN; CDR2 reads SYDVKM. Trimming removed 3 bases at V and 3 bases at J, with 9 bases between. This CDR3 has 14 amino acids. The CDR3 bases are TGTGCCAGCAGTTTTGTCTCAGTCAATCAGCCCCAGCATTTT. Residues: CASSFVSVNQPQHF.

This clonotype was recorded at least ten times. CDR3 sequence (DNA): TGTGCCAGCAGTCTTGGCAGGGGATATGGGGGTAGCACTGAAGCTTTCTTT. Protein: CASSLGRGYGGSTEAFF. The chain couples TRBV12-3 or TRBV12-4 to TRBJ1-1; D may be TRBD1 (6 bases). V was shortened by 5 bases and J by 4 bases, with 23 bases between the two germline ends. The CDR3 length is 17 residues.

The chain joins TRBV20-1 to TRBJ1-3; 8 nucleotides line up with TRBD1. This CDR3 is 14 amino acids long. The trim removed 0 bases at V and 4 bases at J, leaving 2 bases unmatched. Germline V CDR1 and CDR2: DFQATT, SNEGSKA (reference sequence). The CDR3 coding sequence is TGCAGTGCTAGAGAGGGACAGGCAGGAAACACCATATATTTT. Its translation: CSAREGQAGNTIYF.

This chain uses TRBV2 with TRBJ2-2; 8 bases fit TRBD2. The V and J ends lost 6 bases and 5 bases, in that order; junction bases with no gene match: 8. The CDR3 length is 15 residues. Germline CDR1 and CDR2: SNHLY and FYNNEI. The DNA for the CDR3 is TGTGCCAGCAGGTTCAGCGGGGGAGGAACCGGGGAGCTGTTTTTT. As protein: CASRFSGGGTGELFF.

The gene calls are TRBV9 and TRBJ2-1, with a possible D match to TRBD2 (7 bases). This CDR3 is built from 16 residues. Germline V gene lookup returns CDR1 SGDLS and CDR2 YYNGEE. V was pared by 3 bases and J by 7 bases, with 20 bases between. CDR3 DNA: TGTGCCAGCAGCGGCCCAGGACTAGGGGGGATAAATGAGCAGTTCTTC. Its protein is CASSGPGLGGINEQFF.

The chain uses TRBV29-1 and TRBJ2-5; either TRBD1 or TRBD2 may supply D (6 bases each). Per the germline V gene, CDR1 is SQVTM and CDR2 is ANQGSEA. Trimming took 1 base from V and 5 from J, leaving 17 bases between them. The CDR3 is 15 amino acids. CDR3 nucleotides: TGCAGCGTTGAAGGCGGTCGGGGGCGCGGGGAGACCCAGTACTTC. This translates into CSVEGGRGRGETQYF.

This sequence joins TRBV7-9 and TRBJ1-1; D is ambiguous. Germline V lookup: CDR1 SEHNR, CDR2 FQNEAQ (reference sequence). With 3 bases removed from V and 4 bases from J, the gap between germline ends came to 9 bases. The CDR3 is made up of 13 amino acids. CDR3 in amino acids: CASSFDGPTEAFF. CDR3 nucleotide sequence: TGTGCCAGCAGCTTTGACGGCCCCACTGAAGCTTTCTTT.